These T cell receptor beta chains were read from a single sample in a study of T cell repertoires in cytomegalovirus infection. Using its own MiXCR run on the reads, TCRdb lists one record per CDR3 protein. The profile covers a few hundred thousand distinct CDR3 sequences, with about 27% appearing a single time and roughly 20% taken by the ten largest. Their antigens remain unidentified. The starting material was cultured PBMCs, obtained from culture after CMV antigen stimulation. These receptors originate from a human donor in good health (CMV status not recorded). Some clones in this sample may be carry-over from other donors' samples. Each CDR3 is given with its conserved first and last residue. A D gene is named only where the DNA matches it firmly. Clone size is not always given. Where it is, it says once, few, many or a class for expanded clones.

D gene | J gene | V gene | clone size | CDR3 protein | CDR3 DNA
TRBD2 | TRBJ2-5 | TRBV11-2 | many | CASSSPGLAGRETQYF | TGTGCCAGCAGCTCCCCGGGACTAGCGGGGCGAGAGACCCAGTACTTC
- | TRBJ1-2 | TRBV7-9 | - | CASSQRSGHGYTF | TGTGCCAGCAGTCAAAGGAGTGGGCATGGCTACACCTTC
- | TRBJ2-1 | TRBV5-1 | - | CASSLERGGNNEQFF | TGCGCCAGCAGCTTGGAGAGGGGCGGTAACAATGAGCAGTTCTTC
- | TRBJ1-3 | TRBV7-9 | - | CASSAIGSSGNTIYF | TGTGCCAGCAGCGCAATCGGGAGCTCTGGAAACACCATATATTTT
- | TRBJ2-1 | TRBV7-3 | - | CASSPGPINEQFF | TGTGCCAGCAGCCCGGGACCTATCAATGAGCAGTTCTTC
TRBD2 | TRBJ2-3 | TRBV7-3 | - | CASTLAGGPDEDTQYF | TGTGCCAGCACTCTAGCGGGGGGGCCGGATGAGGATACGCAGTATTTT
- | TRBJ2-7 | TRBV6-6 | few | CASSYIRGLRYF | TGTGCCAGCAGTTACATAAGGGGTCTACGGTACTTC
TRBD2 | TRBJ2-3 | TRBV5-1 | few | CASSLVGLAGRFAPDTQYF | TGCGCCAGCAGCTTGGTGGGACTAGCGGGGCGGTTCGCGCCAGATACGCAGTATTTT
- | TRBJ2-3 | TRBV12-3/TRBV12-4 | - | CASTKGIGTDTQYF | TGTGCCAGCACCAAGGGGATTGGCACAGATACGCAGTATTTT
- | TRBJ1-1 | TRBV12-3/TRBV12-4 | many | CASSPSSTGNTEAFF | TGTGCCAGCAGTCCCTCCTCGACAGGCAACACTGAAGCTTTCTTT
- | TRBJ1-4 | TRBV15 | once | CATSRVIPGKLFF | TGTGCCACCAGCAGAGTAATCCCCGGAAAACTGTTTTTT
- | TRBJ1-1 | TRBV7-9 | once | CASSQGLGEENTEAFF | TGTGCCAGCAGCCAGGGACTGGGTGAGGAGAACACTGAAGCTTTCTTT
TRBD1 | TRBJ2-5 | TRBV10-3 | few | CAISESAGTVEQETQYF | TGTGCCATCAGTGAGTCGGCCGGGACAGTAGAACAAGAGACCCAGTACTTC
TRBD2 | TRBJ2-3 | TRBV7-2 | - | CASSLRSGRGVPTDTQYF | TGTGCCAGCAGCTTACGAAGCGGGAGAGGGGTACCCACAGATACGCAGTATTTT
TRBD1 | TRBJ1-6 | TRBV7-2 | many | CASSFRTGRSYNSPLHF | TGTGCCAGCAGCTTCAGGACAGGCCGCTCCTATAATTCACCCCTCCACTTT
- | TRBJ1-5 | TRBV7-9 | - | CASSWGQANQPQHF | TGTGCCAGCAGCTGGGGGCAGGCAAATCAGCCCCAGCATTTT
TRBD2 | TRBJ2-3 | TRBV7-3 | - | CASRPSGDSGDTQYF | TGTGCCAGCAGACCTAGCGGGGACTCGGGAGATACGCAGTATTTT
- | TRBJ2-1 | TRBV12-3/TRBV12-4 | - | CASSLALGVAYNEQFF | TGTGCCAGCAGTTTAGCGCTTGGAGTAGCCTACAATGAGCAGTTCTTC
TRBD2 | TRBJ2-1 | TRBV12-3/TRBV12-4 | few | CASSLALTGTSGYNEQFF | TGTGCCAGCAGTTTAGCCCTAACCGGGACTAGCGGGTACAATGAGCAGTTCTTC
- | TRBJ2-7 | TRBV6-1 | few | CASTGWGIYEQYF | TGTGCCAGCACTGGGTGGGGGATCTACGAGCAGTACTTC
- | TRBJ1-2 | TRBV12-3/TRBV12-4 | - | CASSFSGGYTF | TGTGCCAGCAGTTTCAGTGGGGGCTACACCTTC
- | TRBJ2-2 | TRBV2 | few | CASHQGHQNTGELFF | TGTGCCAGTCACCAGGGACATCAGAACACCGGGGAGCTGTTTTTT
- | TRBJ2-1 | TRBV10-3 | few | CAISETEQTGEFF | TGTGCCATCAGTGAGACGGAACAAACCGGGGAGTTCTTC
- | TRBJ1-4 | TRBV5-4 | - | CASSDQGSLNEKLFF | TGTGCCAGCAGCGATCAGGGATCACTGAATGAAAAACTGTTTTTT
TRBD2 | TRBJ2-1 | TRBV5-1 | - | CASKLAGDWDEQFF | TGCGCCAGCAAACTAGCGGGAGATTGGGATGAGCAGTTCTTC
- | TRBJ1-5 | TRBV10-3 | - | CAISAQEGQPQHF | TGTGCCATCAGCGCCCAAGAGGGACAGCCCCAGCATTTT
- | TRBJ2-3 | TRBV9 | - | CASNDPSGTDTQYF | TGTGCCAGCAACGACCCTAGCGGCACAGATACGCAGTATTTT
- | TRBJ1-1 | TRBV7-6 | few | CASTQPVNTEAFF | TGTGCCAGCACCCAACCAGTGAACACTGAAGCTTTCTTT
- | TRBJ2-7 | TRBV13 | many | CASSHGHTYEQYF | TGTGCCAGCAGCCACGGACATACCTACGAGCAGTACTTC
TRBD1 | TRBJ1-1 | TRBV19 | few | CASSTSPGQGMNTEAFF | TGTGCCAGTAGTACGTCCCCCGGACAGGGAATGAACACTGAAGCTTTCTTT
- | TRBJ1-1 | TRBV11-2 | many | CASSSWTPELGTEAFF | TGTGCCAGCAGCTCCTGGACCCCCGAATTGGGCACTGAAGCTTTCTTT
- | TRBJ2-2 | TRBV12-5 | - | CASGLAPGSGELFF | TGTGCTAGTGGTTTGGCACCTGGTTCTGGGGAGCTGTTTTTT
- | TRBJ1-5 | TRBV20-1 | few | CSARDQAGLHQPQHF | TGCAGTGCTAGAGACCAGGCAGGCCTACATCAGCCCCAGCATTTT
TRBD2 | TRBJ2-1 | TRBV27 | - | CASSFQREAQSYNEQFF | TGTGCCAGCAGTTTTCAGCGGGAGGCCCAATCTTACAATGAGCAGTTCTTC
TRBD2 | TRBJ2-3 | TRBV10-3 | few | CAISESLGGADTQYF | TGTGCCATCAGTGAGTCGCTCGGGGGGGCAGATACGCAGTATTTT
- | TRBJ2-7 | TRBV7-8 | few | CASSNTQGFYEQYF | TGTGCCAGCAGCAACACGCAGGGTTTTTACGAGCAGTACTTC
- | TRBJ2-1 | TRBV7-2 | many | CASIPSMGSMNEQFF | TGTGCCAGCATCCCCTCCATGGGTAGCATGAATGAGCAGTTCTTC
- | TRBJ2-1 | TRBV20-1 | few | CSARGYNEQFF | TGCAGCGCCCGGGGGTACAATGAGCAGTTCTTC
- | TRBJ2-7 | TRBV5-4 | - | CASSLRDGRLEQYF | TGTGCCAGCAGCCTCCGGGACGGACGCTTGGAGCAGTACTTC
TRBD1 | TRBJ1-1 | TRBV4-3 | - | CASSQIGTGGTEAFF | TGCGCCAGCAGCCAAATTGGGACAGGGGGCACTGAAGCTTTCTTT
TRBD1 | TRBJ1-1 | TRBV7-4 | few | CASSSSTGGTEAFF | TGTGCCAGCAGCTCTTCGACAGGGGGCACTGAAGCTTTCTTT
- | TRBJ2-5 | TRBV5-5 | - | CASSRTGRETQYF | TGTGCCAGCAGCAGGACGGGGCGGGAGACCCAGTACTTC
- | TRBJ1-6 | TRBV7-2 | - | CASSLGTTGTSPLHF | TGTGCCAGCAGCTTAGGAACCACAGGGACTTCACCCCTCCACTTT
- | TRBJ2-3 | TRBV11-1 | - | CASSLAGGHTQYF | TGTGCCAGCAGCTTAGCCGGGGGACATACGCAGTATTTT
- | TRBJ1-1 | TRBV30 | - | CAWTGKNTEAFF | TGTGCCTGGACAGGGAAGAACACTGAAGCTTTCTTT
TRBD2 | TRBJ2-1 | TRBV5-6 | few | CASSVTGVQTGTSVYNEQFF | TGTGCCAGCAGCGTCACAGGGGTCCAAACCGGGACTAGCGTCTACAATGAGCAGTTCTTC
- | TRBJ2-7 | TRBV19 | - | CASIRRPIPFEQYF | TGTGCCAGTATAAGGAGGCCCATCCCCTTCGAGCAGTACTTC
TRBD2 | TRBJ2-2 | TRBV5-4 | - | CAFGSGSSRELFF | TGTGCCTTCGGTAGCGGGTCGAGCCGGGAGCTGTTTTTT
TRBD1 | TRBJ2-1 | TRBV19 | - | CASSTPGQGAGNEQFF | TGTGCCAGTAGTACGCCAGGACAGGGGGCTGGGAATGAGCAGTTCTTC